These T cell receptor beta chains were read from a single sample in a study of cytomegalovirus exposure and HLA in healthy donors. Sequenced by immunoSEQ multiplex PCR; TCRdb stores in-frame clones only, minus some. The sample yields roughly 110,000 clones, around 64% seen once. Sequenced: PBMCs. These TCRs come from a woman in her thirties in good health and CMV-seronegative. Both conserved end residues are part of each CDR3.

TRBV7-8,TRBJ1-6,CASSKRQDRSSPLHF
TRBV29-1,TRBJ2-1,CSVEGTGGPYNEQFF
TRBV11-2,TRBJ2-3,CASSLGFGFDTQYF
TRBV18,TRBJ2-1,CASSPVTSGERNNGQFF
TRBV28,TRBJ2-7,CASVTNWGLAGAGEQYF
TRBV28,TRBJ2-7,CASSTIPGQISSGRVYEQYF
TRBV5-1,TRBJ2-1,CASSPGYPNNEQFF
TRBV30,TRBJ2-1,CAWSRDFGRAHNEQFF
TRBV9,TRBJ2-7,CASSVDFTVSTYEQYF
TRBV6-5,TRBJ1-3,CASSYRGSLSGNTIYF
TRBV5-1,TRBJ2-7,CASRQGQGGYEQYF
TRBV28,TRBJ2-7,CGTGQNSYEQYF